This record covers a single TCR beta chain. Seattle patient enrollment occurred during active infection, with longitudinal follow-up thereafter. This sample is part of a study of blood T cell repertoires in COVID-19. After removal of 4 bases from V and 0 bases from J, the junction contained 9 bases not matched to a gene. Germline CDR1 and CDR2: SQVTM and ANQGSEA. This CDR3 has 16 amino acids. The assay was immunoSEQ multiplex PCR, and TCRdb's table has in-frame clones only and misses some. This table holds approximately 110,000 clones, approximately 74% found once. The clonotype was recovered from a man older than 75 with COVID-19, enrolled during active disease. The chain links TRBV29-1 to TRBJ2-1; 7 nucleotides match TRBD1. What was sequenced was peripheral blood. The CDR3 spells CSVVRSAGGSYNEQFF. CDR3 DNA sequence: TGCAGCGTTGTAAGGTCGGCAGGGGGCTCCTACAATGAGCAGTTCTTC.